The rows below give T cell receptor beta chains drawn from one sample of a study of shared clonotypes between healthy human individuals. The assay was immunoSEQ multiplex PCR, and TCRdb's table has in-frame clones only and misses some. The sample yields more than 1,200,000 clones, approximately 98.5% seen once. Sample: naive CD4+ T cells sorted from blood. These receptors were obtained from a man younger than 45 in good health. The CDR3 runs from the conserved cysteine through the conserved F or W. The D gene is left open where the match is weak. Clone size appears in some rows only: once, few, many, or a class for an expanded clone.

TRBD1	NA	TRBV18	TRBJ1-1	TGTGCCAGCTCACCACCTGGGACAGGGGAGGCTTTCTTT	CASSPPGTGEAFF
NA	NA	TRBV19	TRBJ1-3	TGTGCCAGTAGTATAGGCGGCAGCGGAAACACCATATATTTT	CASSIGGSGNTIYF
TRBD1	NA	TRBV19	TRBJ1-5	TGTGCCAGTAGTAAGACAGGGGTAAAGGAGCAGCCCCAGCATTTT	CASSKTGVKEQPQHF
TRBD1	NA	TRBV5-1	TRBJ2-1	TGCGCCAGCAGCTTGTACTTGGGGGACAGGTTAACCAATGAGCAGTTCTTC	CASSLYLGDRLTNEQFF
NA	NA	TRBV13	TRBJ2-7	TGTGCCAGCAGCCCCCGGGCAGGGGACTCCTACGAGCAGTACTTC	CASSPRAGDSYEQYF
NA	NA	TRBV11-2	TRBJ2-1	TGTGCCAGCAGGAATACACGTCATGAGCAGTTCTTC	CASRNTRHEQFF
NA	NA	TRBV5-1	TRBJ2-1	TGCGCCAGCAGCTTGGGACTTGAAAATGAGCAGTTCTTC	CASSLGLENEQFF
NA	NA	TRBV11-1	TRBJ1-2	TGTGCCAGCAGCTCTTCTATGGGGGAGAATGGCTACACCTTC	CASSSSMGENGYTF
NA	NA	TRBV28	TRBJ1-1	TGTGCCAGCAGTTCCCTAAAAGCTTTCTTT	CASSSLKAFF
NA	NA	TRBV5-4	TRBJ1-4	TGTGCCAGCAGCTTTGGGACGGCAGTAAATGAAAAACTGTTTTTT	CASSFGTAVNEKLFF
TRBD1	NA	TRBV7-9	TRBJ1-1	TGTGCCAGCAGCCTGGGACAGGGGGCGACTGAAGCTTTCTTT	CASSLGQGATEAFF
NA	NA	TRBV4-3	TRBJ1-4	TGCGCCAGCAGCCAAGATCAAACGAGGGAAAAACTGTTTTTT	CASSQDQTREKLFF
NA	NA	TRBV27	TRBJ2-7	TGTGCCAGCAGTCCCCCGGGTTTTTACGAGCAGTACTTC	CASSPPGFYEQYF
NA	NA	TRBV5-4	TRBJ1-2	TGTGCCAGCAGCTTGGCCCTGACACCCAGCTACACCTTC	CASSLALTPSYTF
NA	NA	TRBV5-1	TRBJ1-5	TGCGCCAGCAGCTTGGATTCAGTTAGCAATCAGCCCCAGCATTTT	CASSLDSVSNQPQHF
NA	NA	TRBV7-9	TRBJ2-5	TGTGCCAGCAGCTTTTTCAGGCAAGAAGAGACCCAGTACTTC	CASSFFRQEETQYF
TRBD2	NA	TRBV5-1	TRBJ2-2	TGCGCCAGTGACGCCGGGACTAGCGGATTTCCGGGGCCCGGGGAGCTGTTTTTT	CASDAGTSGFPGPGELFF
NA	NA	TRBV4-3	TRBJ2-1	TGCGCCAGCAGCCAAACTTTAGCGGATAGTCTATACAATGAGCAGTTCTTC	CASSQTLADSLYNEQFF
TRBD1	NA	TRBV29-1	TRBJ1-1	TGCAGCGTTGGGGAGACAGGGGGCACTGAAGCTTTCTTT	CSVGETGGTEAFF
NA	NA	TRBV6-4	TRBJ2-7	TGTGCCAGCAGTGAACAAGCCGGGAGCCGCTACGAGCAGTACTTC	CASSEQAGSRYEQYF
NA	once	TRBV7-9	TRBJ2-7	TGTGCCAGCAGCTTGGATGAGCCAGTCTACGAGCAGTACTTC	CASSLDEPVYEQYF
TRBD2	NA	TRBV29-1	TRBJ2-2	TGCGGGGTCCGAGAAAGGGCTAGCGGGAGCACCGGGGAGCTGTTTTTT	CGVRERASGSTGELFF
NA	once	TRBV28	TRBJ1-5	TGTGCCAGCAGTTCCCACGTTCAGAGTCAGCCCCAGCATTTT	CASSSHVQSQPQHF
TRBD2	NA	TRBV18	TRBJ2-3	TGTGCCAGCTCCGGGAGGGGTACAGATACGCAGTATTTT	CASSGRGTDTQYF
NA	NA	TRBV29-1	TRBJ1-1	TGCAGCGTTGACAGGGGCGAGGCTGAAGCTTTCTTT	CSVDRGEAEAFF
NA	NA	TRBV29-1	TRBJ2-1	TGCCGTGCGGGAATCGTGAATGAGCAGTTCTTC	CRAGIVNEQFF
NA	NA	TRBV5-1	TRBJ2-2	TGCGCCAGCAGCTTAACAGGGCACACCGGGGAGCTGTTTTTT	CASSLTGHTGELFF
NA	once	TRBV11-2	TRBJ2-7	TGTGCCAGCAGCTTATACGGTGCTAGCGAGCAGTACTTC	CASSLYGASEQYF
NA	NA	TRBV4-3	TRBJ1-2	TGCGCCAGCAGCCAAGATTGGGGAACCCACAGGCTAGGCTACACCTTC	CASSQDWGTHRLGYTF
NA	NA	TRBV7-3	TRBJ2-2	TGTGCCAGCAGCCTTGGGAGGAACACCGGGGAGCTGTTTTTT	CASSLGRNTGELFF
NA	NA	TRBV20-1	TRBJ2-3	TGCAGTGCTAGAACTGTGGATACGCAGTATTTT	CSARTVDTQYF